Listed here is a single T cell receptor beta chain. Its antigen has not been determined. No much larger clone exists at a distance of one base, and base qualities are not known. The protocol used for the library was the immunoSEQ multiplex PCR assay. Deep sequencing of rearranged TCR beta loci, alongside multiparametric flow cytometry, was used to profile T cell repertoires. Here the immuneACCESS table is served through TCRdb, limited to in-frame sequences with V and J called. Missing clones are a known gap in these copies; in checked studies unresolved V genes cover under half, and the rest lacks a known reason. The sample table lists approximately 24,000 clones, about 80% of them with a count of one. The ten largest clones add up to 24% of the sample. The germline V end is reduced by 6 bases and the J end by 3 bases; junction bases left unmatched: 13. Reading the germline V gene (reference sequence) gives CDR1 LNHDA and CDR2 SQIVND. From the cysteine up to the phenylalanine, the CDR3 has a length of 16 residues. The sequence is cut down to CDR3 DNA, 48 bases in frame from base 1.

This sample stems from a study of lymphopenia after photon versus proton radiotherapy (dated by TCRdb to about 2019). Some background on the complete study: In patients with gastrointestinal tumors who developed high-grade lymphopenia, the study compared the immunological effects of photon radiation therapy with those of proton radiation therapy. A cohort of under 25 patients with gastrointestinal tumors who received either photon or proton therapy and subsequently developed lymphopenia was included. The goal of the study was to describe how the two radiation modalities differ in their effects on the immune system. The research as a whole found: After the lymphocyte count nadir, repertoires from photon-treated patients showed oligoclonal expansion, particularly of CD8+ Temra cells, and this expansion drove the decline in diversity. Proton-treated patients stayed relatively stable during treatment, while photon-treated patients lost naive T cells and TCR diversity and gained effector/memory populations. The survival association was examined only in patients who died, and the authors described better survival with proton therapy as a possibility, not as a demonstrated result. Across the cohort, a larger post-nadir drop in TCR diversity was inversely correlated with overall survival time among patients who died.

The TCR was taken from a middle-aged man with gastric cancer. Here the chain combines TRBV19 and TRBJ2-5, and TRBD2 matches 7 of the central bases. Sequencing used peripheral blood, obtained from a patient treated with photon-based radiotherapy. The nucleotides read TGTGCCAGTAGAGGCCGCTGGTCTAGCGGTAAAGAGACCCAGTACTTC. This yields the protein CASRGRWSSGKETQYF.